One and the same sample provided the 6 T cell receptor beta chains below, sequenced in a study of identical twins. TCRdb recomputed calls from the 5' RACE reads with MiXCR, one row per CDR3 protein. The sample records 150,000 or so distinct CDR3 sequences, roughly 3.2% being singletons. Sequences were obtained from memory T cells sorted from blood. These receptors originate from a man between 18 and 35 years old in good health.

The chain employs TRBV20-1 and TRBJ1-2; a weak D match, TRBD1 (6 bases). The CDR3 consists of 14 residues. CDR1 and CDR2 (germline): DFQATT, SNEGSKA (reference sequence). The V and J ends lost 5 bases and 3 bases respectively, with 16 bases between them. The CDR3 is CSAEGGGGDYGYTF. The CDR3 DNA is TGCAGTGCTGAAGGGGGTGGGGGAGACTATGGCTACACCTTC.

Ten or more counts support this clonotype. J is TRBJ1-5 and V is TRBV4-3; D is uncertain. Germline-derived CDR1 and CDR2 are LGHNA and YSLEER. The length of the CDR3 is 13 residues. Trimming took off 0 bases at V and 7 bases at J, with 7 bases between the two ends. The CDR3 DNA is TGCGCCAGCAGCCAAGATAGGAAACAGCCCCAGCATTTT. Translation gives CASSQDRKQPQHF.

The V and J genes are TRBV7-9 and TRBJ2-3; a weak D match, TRBD2 (6 bases). The CDR3 sequence is 14 residues long. The V end was cut by 3 bases, the J end by 4 bases, with 11 bases between. CDR1 is SEHNR, CDR2 FQNEAQ, per germline (reference sequence). The chain's CDR3 is CASSFWRAPDTQYF. The CDR3 DNA is TGTGCCAGCAGCTTTTGGAGGGCCCCAGATACGCAGTATTTT. Full variable domain (rest looked up from reference TRBV7-9 and TRBJ2-3): DTGVSQNPRHKITKRGQNVTFRCDPISEHNRLYWYRQTLGQGPEFLTYFQNEAQLEKSRLLSDRFSAERPKGSFSTLEIQRTEQGDSAMYLCASSFWRAPDTQYFGPGTRLTVL.

The genes are TRBV11-1 and TRBJ2-7; 9 bases agree with TRBD2. The J segment lost 9 bases and the V segment lost 4 bases, leaving 4 bases of the junction unmatched. The CDR3 is made up of 12 amino acids. The germline V gene encodes CDR1 SGHAT and CDR2 FQDESV (reference sequence). DNA of the CDR3: TGTGCCAGCAGCTCGGGACTAGCCAGGCAGTACTTC. Translating gives CASSSGLARQYF.

The chain combines TRBV4-3 with TRBJ2-3, with D perhaps matching TRBD2 (6 bases). The length of the CDR3 is 15 residues. V lost 0 bases and J 11 bases, leaving 18 bases between the germline ends. CDR1 LGHNA and CDR2 YSLEER come from the germline V gene. The CDR3 DNA reads TGCGCCAGCAGCCAAGAAATCGCGGGGACTTGGAAGCAGTATTTT. It yields the protein CASSQEIAGTWKQYF.

This clonotype has at least ten counts. The chain is built from TRBV12-3 or TRBV12-4 and TRBJ1-6; D not resolved. This CDR3 has 14 amino acids. The germline V and J ends were trimmed by 1 base and 8 bases, with 9 bases remaining between them. This CDR3 is CASSLGAADSPLHF. DNA of the CDR3: TGTGCCAGCAGTTTAGGGGCGGCGGATTCACCCCTCCACTTT.